The sequence of this T cell receptor beta chain was determined in a study of graft-versus-host responses after intestinal transplantation. Method: immunoSEQ multiplex PCR; TCRdb's copy keeps in-frame clones and lacks some. The data show under 100,000 clones, approximately 82% seen once. In regard to this clone: What it binds is not known.

The germline V gene has CDR1 SEHNR and CDR2 FQNEAQ (reference sequence). The CDR3 contains 17 residues. Trimming cost V 5 bases and J 1 base; bases outside gene matches: 10. Material: unstimulated CD4+ T cells sorted from spleen or lymph node cells, obtained before intestinal transplant. This chain joins TRBV7-9 and TRBJ2-4, with TRBD2 identical over 8 bases. The receptor comes from a human donor who received an intestinal transplant. CDR3 DNA sequence: TGTGCCAGCAGCCCACGGGGGGGCCAGCTCGCCAAAAACATTCAGTACTTC. Amino acid sequence: CASSPRGGQLAKNIQYF. The full variable domain, rest sourced from reference TRBV7-9 and TRBJ2-4, is DTGVSQNPRHKITKRGQNVTFRCDPISEHNRLYWYRQTLGQGPEFLTYFQNEAQLEKSRLLSDRFSAERPKGSFSTLEIQRTEQGDSAMYLCASSPRGGQLAKNIQYFGAGTRLSVL.